This entry lists 9 T cell receptor beta chains sequenced from one sample in a study of cytomegalovirus exposure and HLA in healthy donors. Assay: immunoSEQ multiplex PCR; the TCRdb copy retains only in-frame clones and omits some. The sample gives roughly 75,000 clones, about 94% of which show up once; over 1.2% is in the top ten. The sample consisted of PBMCs. The receptors derive from a man younger than 30 in good health and CMV-seropositive.

This chain connects TRBV5-1 to TRBJ2-3; 8 bases are a match to TRBD2. This CDR3 contains 17 residues. Germline CDR1 is SGHRS and CDR2 is YFSETQ. Trimming cost V 4 bases and J 3 bases; bases outside gene matches: 13. The CDR3 DNA reads as TGCGCCAGCAGCAGCACCTACAGCGGGAGTTGGACAGATACGCAGTATTTT. It translates to CASSSTYSGSWTDTQYF. The full variable domain, rest sourced from reference TRBV5-1 and TRBJ2-3, is KAGVTQTPRYLIKTRGQQVTLSCSPISGHRSVSWYQQTPGQGLQFLFEYFSETQRNKGNFPGRFSGRQFSNSRSEMNVSTLELGDSALYLCASSSTYSGSWTDTQYFGPGTRLTVL.

The chain links TRBV6-1 to TRBJ1-2, with no clear D. The CDR3 extends over 15 amino acids. Germline CDR1 MNHNS, CDR2 SASEGT. Trimming left V 2 bases short and J 0 bases short, with 10 bases between. The CDR3 DNA is TGTGCCAGCAGTGAATCCTGGAGCTCTAACTATGGCTACACCTTC. Encoded protein: CASSESWSSNYGYTF.

V usage is TRBV6-5 and J usage is TRBJ2-7; 7 positions match TRBD2. CDR1 and CDR2 from the germline V gene are MNHEY and SVGAGI. The length of the CDR3 is 13 residues. Germline trimming cut 6 bases from V and 4 bases from J; bases unmatched to any gene: 6. The CDR3, as DNA: TGTGCCAGCAGCGCCAGCGGGAATTACGAGCAGTACTTC. This encodes CASSASGNYEQYF.

This clone occurred once. V and J are TRBV5-1 and TRBJ2-1; D may be TRBD1 (5 bases). V was trimmed by 1 base and J by 7 bases, leaving 18 bases between them. There are 16 residues in the CDR3. CDR1 SGHRS and CDR2 YFSETQ come from the germline V gene. CDR3 residues: CASSLYDSYSKNEQFF. CDR3 in DNA: TGCGCCAGCAGCTTGTATGACAGCTATTCCAAAAATGAGCAGTTCTTC.

The V call is TRBV25-1, the J call TRBJ2-1; 7 nucleotides line up with TRBD1. Trimming took 4 bases from V and 2 from J; bases not matched to a gene: 8. Looked up from germline, CDR1 is MGHDK and CDR2 is SYGVNS. There are 16 residues in the CDR3. The CDR3 DNA sequence: TGTGCCAGCAGTGCGGAAAGGGGACAGACCTACAATGAGCAGTTCTTC. Translated, it gives CASSAERGQTYNEQFF. The entire variable domain, with the rest obtained from reference TRBV25-1 and TRBJ2-1, is as follows: EADIYQTPRYLVIGTGKKITLECSQTMGHDKMYWYQQDPGMELHLIHYSYGVNSTEKGDLSSESTVSRIRTEHFPLTLESARPSHTSQYLCASSAERGQTYNEQFFGPGTRLTVL.

The genes are TRBV9 and TRBJ1-6; D remains ambiguous. V was cut by 3 bases and J by 9 bases, with 16 bases left in between. The CDR3 is made up of 15 amino acids. In germline, CDR1 is SGDLS, CDR2 YYNGEE. CDR3 sequence (DNA): TGTGCCAGCAGCGAATACACAAGTGGAGGTTCACCCCTCCACTTT. This sequence encodes CASSEYTSGGSPLHF.

This chain connects TRBV28 to TRBJ2-5, with a possible D match to TRBD1 (6 bases). The V gene's germline CDR1 is MDHEN and CDR2 SYDVKM. The CDR3 is 17 amino acids. Trimming pared 4 bases from V and 4 bases from J, leaving 22 bases between. The CDR3 DNA sequence: TGTGCCAGCAGTTCGATCAGGACAGACTCGAGGCCAGAGACCCAGTACTTC. It specifies CASSSIRTDSRPETQYF. Based on the CDR3 plus reference TRBV28 and TRBJ2-5, the full variable domain is DVKVTQSSRYLVKRTGEKVFLECVQDMDHENMFWYRQDPGLGLRLIYFSYDVKMKEKGDIPEGYSVSREKKERFSLILESASTNQTSMYLCASSSIRTDSRPETQYFGPGTRLLVL.

The gene calls are TRBV29-1 and TRBJ1-4; a possible D gene is TRBD1 (5 bases). The V and J ends lost 4 bases and 6 bases respectively, with 9 bases between them. The germline V gene has CDR1 SQVTM and CDR2 ANQGSEA. The CDR3 has 12 residues. The CDR3 spells CSVVGVDEKLFF. CDR3 nucleotides: TGCAGCGTTGTAGGGGTGGATGAAAAACTGTTTTTT.

In its sample, this clone was seen once. This chain connects TRBV5-3 to TRBJ1-3, with a weak D call TRBD1 (5 bases). TRBV5-3 is an open reading frame, and its role is uncertain. The CDR3 runs 18 residues. The ends were cut back, 2 bases at V and 2 bases at J, with 20 bases in the middle. DNA for the CDR3: TGTGCCAGAAGCTTCGTTTGCCCGGGGGGGAGGGCTGGAAACACCATATATTTT. Amino acid sequence: CARSFVCPGGRAGNTIYF.